Below, 31 T cell receptor beta chains from the same sample are listed, as sequenced in a study of T-cell memory formation after mild COVID-19. TCRdb recomputed calls from the 5' RACE reads with MiXCR, one row per CDR3 protein. Among hundreds of thousands of distinct CDR3 sequences, 16% were seen once, and the ten largest hold 20% to 25%. Material for sequencing was PBMCs or a T cell subset sorted from them (not recorded which). The receptors were sampled from a man younger than 35 who had mild COVID-19 (a few samples of this study predate the infection). Cell type and time point are not known.

This clonotype was detected ten times or more. The gene calls are TRBV4-2 and TRBJ2-3, with D tentatively TRBD1 or TRBD2 (5 bases each). V shed 4 bases and J shed 3 bases, with 11 bases lying between them. This CDR3 contains 14 residues. The germline V gene has CDR1 LGHNA and CDR2 YNFKEQ. DNA of the CDR3: TGTGCCAGCAGCCGGGACGAAGGGACAGATACGCAGTATTTT. This codes for CASSRDEGTDTQYF.

The chain combines TRBV20-1 with TRBJ2-1, with 9 positions matching TRBD2. From germline, CDR1 is DFQATT and CDR2 SNEGSKA (reference sequence). V lost 6 bases to trimming and J lost 4 bases; unmatched junction nucleotides: 10. This CDR3 is 15 amino acids long. The DNA of the CDR3 is TGCAGTGCACCGATCGCGGGGGGGTCGTACAATGAGCAGTTCTTC. Translating it yields CSAPIAGGSYNEQFF.

The chain recombines TRBV20-1 with TRBJ1-1; 8 bases map to TRBD1. The germline V gene encodes CDR1 DFQATT and CDR2 SNEGSKA (reference sequence). The CDR3 contains 14 residues. Germline trimming cut 5 bases from V and 2 bases from J; bases unmatched to any gene: 7. The chain's CDR3 is CSAWDRKLNTEAFF. The CDR3, as DNA: TGCAGTGCTTGGGACAGGAAACTTAACACTGAAGCTTTCTTT.

This clonotype was picked up one time. This chain uses TRBV4-3 with TRBJ2-3; 8 positions match TRBD2. The CDR3 length is 16 residues. Germline assignment: CDR1 LGHNA and CDR2 YSLEER. V lost 2 bases, J lost 4 bases, and 8 bases stayed unmatched. CDR3 bases: TGCGCCAGCAGCCAATCCCTGGCGGGGGGCGCAGATACGCAGTATTTT. Its protein product is CASSQSLAGGADTQYF.

This rearrangement joins TRBV20-1 to TRBJ1-1, with 7 bases fitting TRBD1. The CDR3 runs to 10 residues. The V and J ends lost 6 bases and 7 bases, in that order; junction bases with no gene match: 2. Germline V gene data show CDR1 as DFQATT and CDR2 as SNEGSKA (reference sequence). CDR3 sequence (DNA): TGCAGTGCACGGGACAGTGAAGCTTTCTTT. As protein: CSARDSEAFF.

This clonotype was counted only a few times. This chain links TRBV27 with TRBJ2-1, with 12 bases identical to TRBD2. The CDR3 spans 15 residues. V trimming: 5 bases; J trimming: 8 bases; junction bases outside the gene matches: 7. CDR1 MNHEY and CDR2 SMNVEV come from the germline V gene (reference sequence). The CDR3 sequence is CASSESSGGADEQFF. The CDR3 DNA is TGTGCCAGCAGTGAATCTAGCGGGGGGGCGGATGAGCAGTTCTTC.

V is TRBV10-1 and J is TRBJ1-4, with a tentative D call TRBD1 (5 bases). Trimming shortened V by 5 bases and J by 6 bases, and 10 bases separated the two germline ends. Germline CDR1 and CDR2: WNHNN and SYGVQD (reference sequence). The CDR3 is made up of 13 amino acids. CDR3 coding DNA: TGCGCCAGCAGTTCGGGGGGTCATGAAAAACTGTTTTTT. This sequence encodes CASSSGGHEKLFF.

This clonotype was detected ten times or more. This chain joins TRBV5-1 and TRBJ2-1; TRBD1 matches 9 bases. V shed 4 bases, J shed 3 bases, and the junction held 5 bases outside the gene matches. The germline V gene encodes CDR1 SGHRS and CDR2 YFSETQ. The CDR3 loop spans 15 amino acids. DNA of the CDR3: TGCGCCAGCAGCCCCGGGACAGGGAGCTACAATGAGCAGTTCTTC. This gives the protein CASSPGTGSYNEQFF.

This clonotype has more than one count but fewer than ten. The gene calls are TRBV6-2 or TRBV6-3 and TRBJ2-5, with D perhaps matching TRBD2 (6 bases). Trimming shortened V by 6 bases and J by 5 bases, and 16 bases separated the two germline ends. Per the germline V gene, CDR1 is MNHEY and CDR2 is SVGEGT. CDR3 length: 14 residues. CDR3 sequence reads: CASSYRDWWETQYF. In nucleotides, the CDR3 is TGTGCCAGCAGCTACCGGGACTGGTGGGAGACCCAGTACTTC.

The chain combines TRBV4-2 with TRBJ1-2; no clear D. The CDR3 is 14 residues long. CDR1 is LGHNA and CDR2 is YNFKEQ in the germline V gene. The ends were cut back, 0 bases at V and 4 bases at J, with 9 bases in the middle. CDR3 bases: TGTGCCAGCAGCCAAGATGAACAGACCTATGGCTACACCTTC. This translates into CASSQDEQTYGYTF.

This clonotype was detected only a few times. V and J are TRBV9 and TRBJ2-2; D is perhaps TRBD1 or TRBD2 (6 bases each). Germline V CDR1 and CDR2: SGDLS, YYNGEE. The V gene lost 4 bases and the J gene lost 4 bases, with 17 bases spanning the gap. The CDR3 loop spans 16 amino acids. CDR3 sequence: CASSPTPGAFTGELFF. In DNA, the CDR3 is TGTGCCAGCAGCCCCACTCCGGGGGCTTTCACCGGGGAGCTGTTTTTT.

This clonotype was seen more than once but under ten times. V gene TRBV6-2 or TRBV6-3 combines with J gene TRBJ1-2, with a possible D match to TRBD1 (6 bases). The germline V gene has CDR1 MNHEY and CDR2 SVGEGT. The germline V and J ends were trimmed by 7 bases and 4 bases, with 22 bases remaining between them. This CDR3 region has 16 residues. CDR3 sequence (DNA): TGTGCCAGCACCGACCAGGGGACTCTGCAGGTCTATGGCTACACCTTC. Translating it yields CASTDQGTLQVYGYTF.

The gene calls are TRBV4-1 and TRBJ1-1, with a weak D call TRBD1 (5 bases). This CDR3 is built from 15 residues. Germline CDR1 reads MGHRA; CDR2 reads YSYEKL. The V and J ends lost 1 base and 4 bases respectively, with 13 bases between them. CDR3 in amino acids: CASSQANRGGTEAFF. The CDR3 nucleotides are TGCGCCAGCAGCCAAGCTAATAGGGGAGGCACTGAAGCTTTCTTT.

This chain connects TRBV4-3 to TRBJ2-6; TRBD1 is a possible D gene (5 bases). The V gene's germline CDR1 is LGHNA and CDR2 YSLEER. The CDR3 contains 17 residues. Trimming cost V 4 bases and J 0 bases, with 13 bases left between them. CDR3 DNA: TGCGCCAGCAGCCCCCAGGGCGAGAGCTCTGGGGCCAACGTCCTGACTTTC. Amino acids: CASSPQGESSGANVLTF.

This clonotype was seen a few times. This chain links TRBV4-3 with TRBJ1-1; weak D call: TRBD1 (5 bases). In germline, CDR1 is LGHNA, CDR2 YSLEER. This CDR3 has 14 residues. V was pared by 1 base and J by 7 bases, with 13 bases between. The CDR3, as DNA: TGCGCCAGCAGCCAAGCTACAATAAGGGGTGAAGCTTTCTTT. Translation gives CASSQATIRGEAFF.

The chain carries TRBV4-1 and TRBJ1-5; a weak D match, TRBD1 (5 bases). CDR3 size: 13 residues. In germline, CDR1 is MGHRA, CDR2 YSYEKL. Trimming took 2 bases from V and 6 from J, leaving 8 bases between them. The CDR3 region is CASSQLGTQPQHF. The CDR3 DNA is TGCGCCAGCAGCCAATTAGGGACTCAGCCCCAGCATTTT.

This clonotype was observed a few times. V is TRBV29-1 and J is TRBJ1-5; TRBD1 is a possible D gene (5 bases). This CDR3 is 13 amino acids long. Germline values: CDR1 SQVTM, CDR2 ANQGSEA. The ends were cut back, 3 bases at V and 3 bases at J, with 9 bases in the middle. The DNA for the CDR3 is TGCAGCGTTGACGGGGGGTACAATCAGCCCCAGCATTTT. Translation: CSVDGGYNQPQHF.

This clonotype was seen only a few times. The CDR3 loop is CASSSTGTDTNLYGYTF. In nucleotides, the CDR3 is TGTGCCAGCAGCTCCACCGGGACAGACACCAATCTCTATGGCTACACCTTC. This chain joins TRBV7-3 and TRBJ1-2; 7 bases fit TRBD1. Germline V lookup: CDR1 SGHTA, CDR2 FQGTGA. This CDR3 spans 17 amino acids. V dropped 4 bases and J dropped 4; count of bases not matched to a gene: 15.

J is TRBJ2-3 and V is TRBV7-3; 9 bases are shared with TRBD1. Trimming removed 5 bases from V and 6 bases from J; junction bases left unmatched: 9. This CDR3 has 15 amino acids. Looked up from germline, CDR1 is SGHTA and CDR2 is FQGTGA. The CDR3 region has the DNA TGTGCCAGCAGCCCGACAGGGGGGGCAGGCGATACGCAGTATTTT. It codes for CASSPTGGAGDTQYF.

This clonotype was found a few times. The chain links TRBV10-3 to TRBJ1-3; D call uncertain. The CDR3 extends over 16 amino acids. Deletions cut 0 bases from V and 0 bases from J, with 9 bases between. The germline gives CDR1 ENHRY, CDR2 SYGVKD. The DNA of the CDR3 is TGTGCCATCAGTGAGTCTGTACGGTTCTCTGGAAACACCATATATTTT. Its translation is CAISESVRFSGNTIYF.

The sample holds one count of this clonotype. This sequence joins TRBV4-1 and TRBJ1-1; D may be TRBD1 (6 bases). The germline V gene has CDR1 MGHRA and CDR2 YSYEKL. The ends were cut back, 0 bases at V and 4 bases at J, with 9 bases in the middle. This CDR3 has 14 residues. The DNA of the CDR3 is TGCGCCAGCAGCCAAGATGTCAGGGGCACTGAAGCTTTCTTT. It yields the protein CASSQDVRGTEAFF.

This chain connects TRBV4-3 to TRBJ1-5, with D unresolved. The CDR3 extends over 14 amino acids. Per germline, CDR1 LGHNA and CDR2 YSLEER. Deletions cut 0 bases from V and 6 bases from J, with 9 bases between. DNA for the CDR3: TGCGCCAGCAGCCAAGATCTCGGTGGTCAGCCCCAGCATTTT. This gives the protein CASSQDLGGQPQHF.

In this sample, this clonotype turned up many times. The J gene is TRBJ2-5, the V gene TRBV24-1, with D possibly TRBD2 on 6 matching bases. V was shortened by 0 bases and J by 4 bases, with 14 bases between the two germline ends. Germline CDR1 reads KGHDR; CDR2 reads SFDVKD. The CDR3 loop spans 16 amino acids. The CDR3 is CATSDLGDPRGETQYF. In DNA form, the CDR3 reads TGTGCCACCAGTGATTTGGGGGATCCGCGGGGAGAGACCCAGTACTTC.

This clonotype came up many times. This sequence joins TRBV7-2 and TRBJ2-7, with TRBD1 matching 7 bases. This CDR3 comprises 14 residues. With 4 bases clipped from V and 3 bases from J, the junction kept 6 bases outside the gene matches. Looked up from germline, CDR1 is SGHTA and CDR2 is FQGNSA. The DNA of the CDR3 is TGTGCCAGCAGCTCTAACCGGGACAGCTACGAGCAGTACTTC. Amino acids: CASSSNRDSYEQYF.

This clonotype was detected a few times. The chain couples TRBV4-2 to TRBJ2-1; 7 bases agree with TRBD2. This CDR3 is 14 amino acids long. Germline V gene lookup returns CDR1 LGHNA and CDR2 YNFKEQ. V lost 3 bases, J lost 7 bases, and 6 bases stayed unmatched. The chain's CDR3 is CASSQAGELNEQFF. CDR3 DNA sequence: TGTGCCAGCAGCCAGGCGGGGGAGCTTAATGAGCAGTTCTTC.

The chain carries TRBV20-1 and TRBJ2-1; D remains unclear. This CDR3 comprises 14 residues. Germline assignment: CDR1 DFQATT and CDR2 SNEGSKA (reference sequence). Trimming took 0 bases from V and 7 from J, leaving 13 bases between them. The CDR3 region is CSARDSKSGNEQFF. CDR3 DNA sequence: TGCAGTGCTAGAGATTCGAAGTCGGGTAATGAGCAGTTCTTC.

The V gene is TRBV5-1, the J gene TRBJ2-1; D remains unclear. The CDR3 runs to 11 residues. The V gene lost 4 bases and the J gene lost 5 bases, with 4 bases spanning the gap. Germline CDR1 is SGHRS and CDR2 is YFSETQ. The CDR3: CASSEDNEQFF. The CDR3, as DNA: TGCGCCAGCAGCGAGGACAATGAGCAGTTCTTC.

The chain is built from TRBV12-3 or TRBV12-4 and TRBJ1-3, with 11 positions matching TRBD1. The CDR3 spans 16 residues. V lost 3 bases to trimming and J lost 3 bases; unmatched junction nucleotides: 4. The CDR3 is CASSFLGTGGGNTIYF. The CDR3, as DNA: TGTGCCAGCAGTTTCCTGGGGACAGGGGGTGGAAACACCATATATTTT.

This clonotype was observed a handful of times. The chain combines TRBV18 with TRBJ1-1; TRBD1 matches at 11 bases. CDR1 is KGHSH and CDR2 is LQKENI in the germline V gene. CDR3 length equals 15 residues. With V trimmed by 6 bases and J by 3 bases, 6 bases remained unmatched. This chain's CDR3 is CASSRTGGIDTEAFF. DNA of the CDR3: TGTGCCAGCTCCAGGACAGGGGGCATCGACACTGAAGCTTTCTTT.

The chain links TRBV5-1 to TRBJ2-4; 7 bases fit TRBD1. The germline V gene encodes CDR1 SGHRS and CDR2 YFSETQ. The length of the CDR3 is 13 residues. Trimming at V came to 3 bases and at J to 6 bases, leaving 3 bases not matched to a gene. The CDR3: CASSWGQTNIQYF. CDR3 nucleotides: TGCGCCAGCAGCTGGGGACAGACAAACATTCAGTACTTC. The complete variable domain, with remaining parts taken from reference TRBV5-1 and TRBJ2-4, reads KAGVTQTPRYLIKTRGQQVTLSCSPISGHRSVSWYQQTPGQGLQFLFEYFSETQRNKGNFPGRFSGRQFSNSRSEMNVSTLELGDSALYLCASSWGQTNIQYFGAGTRLSVL.

The chain employs TRBV20-1 and TRBJ2-7, with 7 bases fitting TRBD1. There are 11 residues in the CDR3. The germline gives CDR1 DFQATT, CDR2 SNEGSKA (reference sequence). J gave up 4 bases and V 4 bases, and 1 base lay outside the gene matches. In DNA, the CDR3 is TGCAGTGCTAAGACAGGGTACGAGCAGTACGTC. This sequence encodes CSAKTGYEQYV.